This record looks at one T cell receptor (beta chain) sequence and its context. Antigen unknown. With 60 Vbeta and 13 Jbeta primers, the PCR was carried out. Data came from immunoSEQ multiplex PCR; TCRdb stores just in-frame clones and leaves some out. The data show 120,000 to 150,000 clones, 75% to 90% seen once. There were likely unrecorded immune exposures, though donors were nominally healthy when sampled. V was trimmed by 8 bases and J by 8 bases, leaving 16 bases between them. The germline V gene encodes CDR1 SQVTM and CDR2 ANQGSEA. The CDR3 has 12 amino acids. The data are from a study of cytomegalovirus exposure and HLA in healthy donors. General observations from the study: Reportedly, fewer N-insertions than the approximately 680-donor mean appeared in an Asian-associated ancestry cluster in a later analysis. Researchers reported in a later analysis that a missense DCLRE1C variant was tied to TCR beta V- and J-gene trimming. Analyses of presence and absence presupposed an approximately uniform sequencing depth across donors.

This TCR derives from a woman in her 30s in good health and CMV-seronegative. The chain links TRBV29-1 to TRBJ2-1; D ambiguous. The sample taken for sequencing was PBMCs. The CDR3 region has the DNA TGCAGCTCCGAAGTTCCGGGTTATGAGCAGTTCTTC. It is translated as CSSEVPGYEQFF.